The 10 T cell receptor beta chains below all came from one sample that was sequenced in a study of T cell repertoires in cytomegalovirus infection. In TCRdb, the reads were re-called with MiXCR into one record per CDR3 protein. In the table there are fewer than 950,000 distinct CDR3 sequences, 30% to 35% of which are singletons. For these receptors, no antigen is known. The sequenced sample was cultured CD8+ T cells from PBMCs, obtained from culture after CMV antigen stimulation. The receptors were sampled from a human donor in good health (CMV status not recorded). Some clones in this sample may be carry-over from other donors' samples.

The chain joins TRBV7-9 to TRBJ2-3; the D call may be TRBD1 or TRBD2 (5 bases each). In germline, CDR1 is SEHNR, CDR2 FQNEAQ (reference sequence). CDR3 length: 14 amino acids. Trimming took 8 bases from V and 2 from J, leaving 14 bases between them. This CDR3 is CASPGTANTDTQYF. CDR3 in DNA: TGTGCCAGCCCCGGGACGGCTAACACAGATACGCAGTATTTT.

This clonotype came up many times. The gene calls are TRBV10-3 and TRBJ1-2; TRBD1 is a possible D gene (5 bases). CDR1 is ENHRY, CDR2 SYGVKD, per germline. The CDR3 totals 14 residues. The V and J ends lost 8 bases and 5 bases respectively, with 18 bases between them. The CDR3 DNA is TGTGCCATCCCCGGGACCCAGCGCCCTTATGGCTACACCTTC. Protein: CAIPGTQRPYGYTF.

Many counts were recorded for this clonotype. The rearrangement joins TRBV7-2 to TRBJ1-2; tentative D call: TRBD1 (5 bases). The CDR3 spans 15 residues. Germline-derived CDR1 and CDR2 are SGHTA and FQGNSA. The ends were cut back, 5 bases at V and 0 bases at J, with 13 bases in the middle. The CDR3 is CASSHRDSPNYGYTF. CDR3 DNA: TGTGCCAGCAGCCACCGCGACAGTCCTAACTATGGCTACACCTTC.

This clonotype was seen many times. The CDR3 DNA reads as TGTGCCAGCAGCCAAAGCCGACAGGGCCCTCCCTACGAGCAGTACGTC. This sequence encodes CASSQSRQGPPYEQYV. The chain employs TRBV7-9 and TRBJ2-7, with TRBD1 identical over 7 bases. The length of the CDR3 is 16 residues. The junction had 12 bases not matched to a gene; V was cut back by 5 bases and J by 2 bases. The germline V gene encodes CDR1 SEHNR and CDR2 FQNEAQ (reference sequence).

This chain uses TRBV14 with TRBJ2-5, with 11 bases fitting TRBD2. The J segment lost 5 bases and the V segment lost 2 bases, leaving 7 bases of the junction unmatched. From germline, CDR1 is SGHDN and CDR2 FVKESK. The length of the CDR3 is 16 residues. The CDR3 reads CASSQSSGGVIETQYF. The CDR3 coding sequence is TGTGCCAGCAGCCAAAGTAGCGGGGGGGTAATTGAGACCCAGTACTTC.

This clonotype was seen ten or more times. The chain joins TRBV7-9 to TRBJ2-2; 8 nucleotides agree with TRBD2. J was trimmed by 1 base and V by 5 bases; bases with no gene match: 9. This CDR3 is built from 17 residues. Looked up from germline, CDR1 is SEHNR and CDR2 is FQNEAQ (reference sequence). CDR3 coding DNA: TGTGCCAGCAGCCTCAGCGGACTAGCAGGGAACACCGGGGAGCTGTTTTTT. Amino acid sequence: CASSLSGLAGNTGELFF. The whole variable domain, remainder taken from reference TRBV7-9 and TRBJ2-2, is DTGVSQNPRHKITKRGQNVTFRCDPISEHNRLYWYRQTLGQGPEFLTYFQNEAQLEKSRLLSDRFSAERPKGSFSTLEIQRTEQGDSAMYLCASSLSGLAGNTGELFFGEGSRLTVL.

The sample holds a few counts of this clonotype. The chain has TRBV12-3 or TRBV12-4 and TRBJ2-3, with 13 bases identical to TRBD2. V lost 6 bases to trimming and J lost 0 bases; unmatched junction nucleotides: 3. The length of the CDR3 is 16 residues. The chain's CDR3 is CASRGTSGVSTDTQYF. The CDR3 DNA is TGTGCCAGCAGGGGGACTAGCGGGGTGAGCACAGATACGCAGTATTTT.

V gene TRBV25-1 combines with J gene TRBJ1-3; D might be TRBD1 (5 bases). Trimming shortened V by 7 bases and J by 0 bases, and 7 bases separated the two germline ends. This CDR3 has 13 amino acids. Germline V gene sequence: CDR1 MGHDK, CDR2 SYGVNS. The CDR3 reads CASTTGSGNTIYF. CDR3 DNA sequence: TGTGCCAGCACAACAGGCTCTGGAAACACCATATATTTT. The complete variable domain, with remaining parts taken from reference TRBV25-1 and TRBJ1-3, reads EADIYQTPRYLVIGTGKKITLECSQTMGHDKMYWYQQDPGMELHLIHYSYGVNSTEKGDLSSESTVSRIRTEHFPLTLESARPSHTSQYLCASTTGSGNTIYFGEGSWLTVV.

This clonotype occurred a few times. This rearrangement joins TRBV4-1 to TRBJ2-2; no clear D gene. CDR1 and CDR2 from the germline V gene are MGHRA and YSYEKL. This CDR3 is built from 17 residues. V gave up 0 bases and J gave up 5 bases, with 16 bases separating them. In DNA form, the CDR3 reads TGCGCCAGCAGCCAAGACCAGTATAGGAGATCAACCGGGGAGCTGTTTTTT. Translation gives CASSQDQYRRSTGELFF.

This clonotype was recorded at least ten times. This rearrangement joins TRBV7-6 to TRBJ2-7; tentatively, D is TRBD2 (5 bases). The V and J ends lost 5 bases and 2 bases respectively, with 10 bases between them. This CDR3 is 13 amino acids long. Germline CDR1 SGHVS, CDR2 FNYEAQ. In DNA, the CDR3 is TGTGCCAGCAGCCCCCGGGAAGCCTACGAGCAGTACTTC. Its protein product is CASSPREAYEQYF.